The 32 T cell receptor beta chains presented below share a single source sample, sequenced in a study of blood T cell repertoires in COVID-19. Profiling relied on immunoSEQ multiplex PCR, and the TCRdb table lists in-frame clones only, not all of them. The profile shows approximately 200,000 clones, approximately 87% of them singletons. The sequenced sample was peripheral blood. The source of these receptors is a man aged 60-69 years who had recovered from COVID-19.

The V gene is TRBV11-2, the J gene TRBJ1-2; D is perhaps TRBD1 (5 bases). The CDR3 runs 16 residues. Trimming pared 10 bases from V and 4 bases from J, leaving 25 bases between. CDR1 is SGHAT and CDR2 is FQNNGV in the germline V gene. CDR3 in amino acids: CATLGEGQGEGYGYTF. DNA of the CDR3: TGTGCCACCCTGGGGGAGGGCCAAGGGGAGGGCTATGGCTACACCTTC. Full variable domain (missing parts from reference TRBV11-2 and TRBJ1-2): EAGVAQSPRYKIIEKRQSVAFWCNPISGHATLYWYQQILGQGPKLLIQFQNNGVVDDSQLPKDRFSAERLKGVDSTLKIQPAKLEDSAVYLCATLGEGQGEGYGYTFGSGTRLTVV.

The chain couples TRBV9 to TRBJ1-3; D call uncertain. Germline CDR1 and CDR2: SGDLS and YYNGEE. This CDR3 region has 16 residues. Trimming shortened V by 2 bases and J by 0 bases, and 12 bases separated the two germline ends. CDR3 DNA sequence: TGTGCCAGCAGCGTGGGGAGGGCCGGCTCTGGAAACACCATATATTTT. This codes for CASSVGRAGSGNTIYF.

The chain couples TRBV7-2 to TRBJ2-5, with a tentative D call TRBD2 (5 bases). Trimming took 5 bases from V and 0 from J, leaving 19 bases between them. The V gene's germline CDR1 is SGHTA and CDR2 FQGNSA. The CDR3 runs to 17 residues. The chain's CDR3 is CASSNSKADHNQETQYF. CDR3 in DNA: TGTGCCAGCAGCAATTCGAAAGCGGACCACAACCAAGAGACCCAGTACTTC.

This chain uses TRBV6-6 with TRBJ1-5; 11 bases fit TRBD1. The CDR3 runs to 16 residues. V lost 9 bases and J lost 5; bases outside the gene matches: 12. CDR1 MNHNY and CDR2 SVGAGI come from the germline V gene (reference sequence). The chain's CDR3 is CASSPPGTGGDQPQHF. Here the CDR3 DNA reads TGTGCCAGTTCCCCCCCCGGGACAGGGGGAGATCAGCCCCAGCATTTT.

This chain links TRBV19 with TRBJ1-1; 8 bases are shared with TRBD1. The V gene's germline CDR1 is LNHDA and CDR2 SQIVND (reference sequence). V shed 7 bases, J shed 1 base, and the junction held 8 bases outside the gene matches. This CDR3 has 15 amino acids. CDR3 DNA sequence: TGTGCCAGTACTCTGACAGGGGCCCCGAACACTGAAGCTTTCTTT. It yields the protein CASTLTGAPNTEAFF.

The chain combines TRBV19 with TRBJ2-2, with D possibly matching TRBD1 (5 bases). CDR1 is LNHDA and CDR2 is SQIVND in the germline V gene (reference sequence). This CDR3 region has 16 residues. Trimming cost V 3 bases and J 5 bases, with 16 bases left between them. The CDR3 nucleotides are TGTGCCAGTAGTATTGGGCAGGGCGGTCGAACCGGGGAGCTGTTTTTT. This translates into CASSIGQGGRTGELFF.

The chain carries TRBV13 and TRBJ2-7; 8 bases agree with TRBD1. The V segment lost 1 base and the J segment 2 bases; nucleotides outside the gene matches: 4. Germline V lookup: CDR1 PRHDT, CDR2 FYEKMQ (reference sequence). The CDR3 is made up of 15 amino acids. This CDR3 is CASSLVPGQAYEQYF. The CDR3, as DNA: TGTGCCAGCAGCTTAGTTCCGGGACAGGCCTACGAGCAGTACTTC.

About this clone: This same CDR3 is encoded by further DNA sequences in the sample. J is TRBJ1-1 and V is TRBV4-2, with D possibly TRBD1 on 6 matching bases. The V gene's germline CDR1 is LGHNA and CDR2 YNFKEQ. This CDR3 contains 14 residues. Trimming removed 0 bases at V and 1 base at J, with 6 bases between. The CDR3 nucleotides are TGTGCCAGCAGCCAAGACAGGGGGAACACTGAAGCTTTCTTT. The encoded protein is CASSQDRGNTEAFF.

This clone was counted once. The chain combines TRBV7-6 with TRBJ1-4; TRBD1 matches 7 bases. V gave up 5 bases and J gave up 6 bases; unmatched junction bases: 9. This CDR3 region has 15 residues. Per the germline V gene, CDR1 is SGHVS and CDR2 is FNYEAQ. The CDR3: CASSPPGGRDEKLFF. The CDR3 bases are TGTGCCAGCAGCCCGCCAGGGGGAAGGGATGAAAAACTGTTTTTT. Full variable domain (remainder filled in from reference TRBV7-6 and TRBJ1-4): GAGVSQSPRYKVTKRGQDVALRCDPISGHVSLYWYRQALGQGPEFLTYFNYEAQQDKSGLPNDRFSAERPEGSISTLTIQRTEQRDSAMYRCASSPPGGRDEKLFFGSGTQLSVL.

This clone was found once. The rearrangement uses TRBV19 and TRBJ2-3, with D perhaps TRBD2 (7 bases). Germline V CDR1 and CDR2: LNHDA, SQIVND (reference sequence). Trimming shortened V by 4 bases and J by 4 bases, and 12 bases separated the two germline ends. The CDR3 has 14 amino acids. CDR3 coding DNA: TGTGCCAGTAGTAGGGGGGGCCAGTCAGATACGCAGTATTTT. It encodes CASSRGGQSDTQYF.

The chain is built from TRBV5-4 and TRBJ1-2; the match to TRBD1 covers 7 bases. The CDR3 sequence is 14 residues long. Trimming at V came to 9 bases and at J to 4 bases, leaving 12 bases not matched to a gene. Germline assignment: CDR1 SGHNT and CDR2 YYREEE (reference sequence). In DNA, the CDR3 is TGTGCCACCCGTAGAGGACAGGAATCCTATGGCTACACCTTC. Amino acid sequence: CATRRGQESYGYTF. Full variable domain (rest looked up from reference TRBV5-4 and TRBJ1-2): ETGVTQSPTHLIKTRGQQVTLRCSSQSGHNTVSWYQQALGQGPQFIFQYYREEENGRGNFPPRFSGLQFPNYSSELNVNALELDDSALYLCATRRGQESYGYTFGSGTRLTVV.

This sequence joins TRBV19 and TRBJ1-5, with 9 bases lining up with TRBD1. The CDR3 length is 15 residues. The junction had 6 bases not matched to a gene; V was cut back by 6 bases and J by 3 bases. Germline V gene lookup returns CDR1 LNHDA and CDR2 SQIVND (reference sequence). CDR3 region: CASRRTGDLNQPQHF. CDR3 in DNA: TGTGCCAGTAGGCGGACAGGGGACCTCAATCAGCCCCAGCATTTT. Full variable domain (outside the CDR3, taken from reference TRBV19 and TRBJ1-5): DGGITQSPKYLFRKEGQNVTLSCEQNLNHDAMYWYRQDPGQGLRLIYYSQIVNDFQKGDIAEGYSVSREKKESFPLTVTSAQKNPTAFYLCASRRTGDLNQPQHFGDGTRLSIL.

The CDR3 is CASSSGLAISYEQYF. The CDR3 DNA sequence: TGCGCCAGCAGCTCCGGACTAGCTATCTCCTACGAGCAGTACTTC. The chain links TRBV5-1 to TRBJ2-7; TRBD2 aligns across 8 bases. Losses at the gene ends were 3 bases for V and 0 bases for J; bases not matched to a gene: 5. This CDR3 contains 15 residues. Per the germline V gene, CDR1 is SGHRS and CDR2 is YFSETQ.

This sequence joins TRBV5-1 and TRBJ2-2; TRBD2 matches 7 bases. Trimming removed 1 base from V and 7 bases from J; junction bases left unmatched: 10. CDR3 length equals 16 residues. Germline V lookup: CDR1 SGHRS, CDR2 YFSETQ. This CDR3 reads CASSLRAAREIGELFF. The CDR3 nucleotides read TGCGCCAGCAGCTTGAGGGCGGCGCGGGAGATCGGGGAGCTGTTTTTT.

This rearrangement joins TRBV14 to TRBJ1-2; D is ambiguous. CDR1 and CDR2 from the germline V gene are SGHDN and FVKESK. CDR3 size: 14 residues. Trimming left V 4 bases short and J 8 bases short, with 17 bases between. The DNA of the CDR3 is TGTGCCAGCAGCCTTTTAACCGGGAGCTTGGGCTACACCTTC. The encoded protein is CASSLLTGSLGYTF.

This sequence joins TRBV6-5 and TRBJ2-3; D may be TRBD2 (6 bases). Germline-derived CDR1 and CDR2 are MNHEY and SVGAGI. The ends were cut back, 6 bases at V and 2 bases at J, with 12 bases in the middle. The length of the CDR3 is 14 residues. This CDR3 reads CASRRRGNTDTQYF. CDR3 DNA: TGTGCCAGCAGGCGGCGGGGTAACACAGATACGCAGTATTTT.

This clone was detected only once. This chain links TRBV19 with TRBJ1-2, with unresolved D. Trimming shortened V by 8 bases and J by 4 bases, and 17 bases separated the two germline ends. This CDR3 has 14 amino acids. From germline, CDR1 is LNHDA and CDR2 SQIVND (reference sequence). CDR3 sequence: CASLRTPFAYGYTF. DNA of the CDR3: TGTGCCAGTCTCCGAACACCGTTCGCCTATGGCTACACCTTC.

Only one count was recorded for this clone. The rearrangement uses TRBV6-5 and TRBJ2-2, with 12 positions matching TRBD2. CDR3 length: 14 amino acids. Germline-derived CDR1 and CDR2 are MNHEY and SVGAGI. V lost 7 bases and J lost 5; bases outside the gene matches: 2. The CDR3 reads CASNGLAGTGELFF. In nucleotides, the CDR3 is TGTGCCAGCAACGGACTAGCGGGGACCGGGGAGCTGTTTTTT.

This rearrangement joins TRBV5-4 to TRBJ1-1; D is perhaps TRBD1 (6 bases). The CDR3 has 14 residues. Germline lookup yields CDR1 SGHNT and CDR2 YYREEE (reference sequence). V was trimmed by 0 bases and J by 2 bases, leaving 8 bases between them. The CDR3 region is CASSLGQANTEAFF. CDR3 coding DNA: TGTGCCAGCAGCTTGGGACAGGCTAACACTGAAGCTTTCTTT.

The CDR3 DNA is TGTGCCAGCAGTTCCCATCCTCCAGGGTTGGGCTACACCTTC. Its translation: CASSSHPPGLGYTF. The chain has TRBV6-2 or TRBV6-3 and TRBJ1-2, with D tentatively TRBD1 (5 bases). Germline V lookup: CDR1 MNHEY, CDR2 SVGEGT. Trimming stripped 4 bases from V and 8 bases from J, with 17 bases between. The CDR3 is 14 amino acids.

The V gene is TRBV19, the J gene TRBJ2-7, with D possibly being TRBD1 (6 bases). The germline V and J ends were trimmed by 5 bases and 1 base, with 18 bases remaining between them. This CDR3 contains 16 residues. Germline CDR1 is LNHDA and CDR2 is SQIVND (reference sequence). The CDR3 reads CASSPPLTGISYEQYF. The CDR3 DNA reads as TGTGCCAGTAGTCCCCCACTGACAGGTATATCCTACGAGCAGTACTTC.

The chain recombines TRBV7-2 with TRBJ2-7; perhaps TRBD2 as D (6 bases). Per the germline V gene, CDR1 is SGHTA and CDR2 is FQGNSA. Trimming took off 5 bases at V and 5 bases at J, with 16 bases between the two ends. The CDR3 has 14 amino acids. As DNA, the CDR3 is TGTGCCAGCAGCCCAGGAGGGAGCATGCACGAGCAGTACTTC. This sequence encodes CASSPGGSMHEQYF.

This sequence joins TRBV6-5 and TRBJ2-2, with 9 bases fitting TRBD1. Germline CDR1 MNHEY, CDR2 SVGAGI. The CDR3 is 16 amino acids. V lost 2 bases to trimming and J lost 4 bases; unmatched junction nucleotides: 5. The CDR3 sequence: CASSYAQGASTGELFF. The CDR3 DNA reads as TGTGCCAGCAGTTACGCACAGGGGGCAAGCACCGGGGAGCTGTTTTTT.

V gene TRBV3-1 (or the pseudogene TRBV3-2) combines with J gene TRBJ1-1; D gene ambiguous. CDR3 size: 17 residues. The germline CDR1 and CDR2 sequences are LGHDT and YNNKEL (reference sequence). Trimming pared 0 bases from V and 2 bases from J, leaving 16 bases between. The CDR3 bases are TGTGCCAGCAGCCAAGATCCCAAACGGGAGCCCAACACTGAAGCTTTCTTT. Translated: CASSQDPKREPNTEAFF.

This rearrangement joins TRBV7-9 to TRBJ1-4, with D possibly being TRBD1 (6 bases). The CDR3 contains 14 residues. Trimming took 1 base from V and 8 from J, leaving 11 bases between them. CDR1 SEHNR and CDR2 FQNEAQ come from the germline V gene (reference sequence). The CDR3 loop reads CASSLEQGREKLFF. In DNA, the CDR3 is TGTGCCAGCAGCTTAGAACAGGGTCGGGAAAAACTGTTTTTT.

The rearrangement uses TRBV6-5 and TRBJ2-2; TRBD2 might be the D (7 bases). The germline CDR1 and CDR2 sequences are MNHEY and SVGAGI. Between the trimmed V and J ends, which lost 4 bases and 4 bases, there was a span of 13 bases. There are 15 residues in the CDR3. CDR3 amino acids: CASSWGGPVTGELFF. In DNA, the CDR3 is TGTGCCAGCAGTTGGGGGGGCCCAGTCACCGGGGAGCTGTTTTTT.

Notes on this clone: One junction end disagrees with the germline gene, perhaps due to a read error. CDR3 nucleotide sequence: TGCGCCCGCAGCGGGGGGGGCTTAGCGGGAAAGGGCAATGAGCAGTTCTTC. This translates into CARSGGGLAGKGNEQFF. This chain connects TRBV5-1 to TRBJ2-1; 10 bases agree with TRBD2. In germline, CDR1 is SGHRS, CDR2 YFSETQ. This CDR3 is 17 amino acids long.

V is TRBV3-1 (or the pseudogene TRBV3-2) and J is TRBJ2-2, with TRBD1 matching 8 bases. CDR3 length: 14 amino acids. The germline V gene has CDR1 LGHDT and CDR2 YNNKEL (reference sequence). J was trimmed by 5 bases and V by 6 bases; bases with no gene match: 5. The CDR3 loop is CASRGQVETGELFF. CDR3 DNA: TGTGCCAGCAGGGGACAGGTCGAGACCGGGGAGCTGTTTTTT.

This clone was recorded once. V usage is TRBV24-1 and J usage is TRBJ2-7; TRBD2 matches 12 bases. V gave up 3 bases and J gave up 4 bases; unmatched junction bases: 3. Germline CDR1 KGHDR, CDR2 SFDVKD. The CDR3 runs 15 residues. The CDR3, as DNA: TGTGCCACCAGTGATAGACTAGCGGGAGTGTACGAGCAGTACTTC. This codes for CATSDRLAGVYEQYF.

The chain uses TRBV28 and TRBJ1-2; tentatively, D is TRBD1 (5 bases). Germline CDR1 MDHEN, CDR2 SYDVKM. The CDR3 runs 17 residues. V lost 3 bases and J 6 bases, leaving 23 bases between the germline ends. The CDR3 DNA reads as TGTGCCAGCAGTTTTTCCGGAGGGGAACACCTAGGGGATGGCTACACCTTC. Its protein is CASSFSGGEHLGDGYTF.

The CDR3 is CARRQNSYNEQFF. CDR3 bases: TGTGCCAGAAGACAGAATTCCTACAATGAGCAGTTCTTC. V is TRBV27 and J is TRBJ2-1; the D gene is possibly TRBD1 (5 bases). Trimming cost V 9 bases and J 1 base, with 10 bases left between them. This CDR3 is built from 13 residues. Germline assignment: CDR1 MNHEY and CDR2 SMNVEV (reference sequence).

V and J are TRBV27 and TRBJ1-2, with TRBD1 as a possible D gene (6 bases). The CDR3 contains 12 residues. The V gene's germline CDR1 is MNHEY and CDR2 SMNVEV (reference sequence). Trimming took off 8 bases at V and 2 bases at J, with 9 bases between the two ends. DNA for the CDR3: TGTGCCAGCGCGACAGGAAACTATGGCTACACCTTC. This sequence encodes CASATGNYGYTF.